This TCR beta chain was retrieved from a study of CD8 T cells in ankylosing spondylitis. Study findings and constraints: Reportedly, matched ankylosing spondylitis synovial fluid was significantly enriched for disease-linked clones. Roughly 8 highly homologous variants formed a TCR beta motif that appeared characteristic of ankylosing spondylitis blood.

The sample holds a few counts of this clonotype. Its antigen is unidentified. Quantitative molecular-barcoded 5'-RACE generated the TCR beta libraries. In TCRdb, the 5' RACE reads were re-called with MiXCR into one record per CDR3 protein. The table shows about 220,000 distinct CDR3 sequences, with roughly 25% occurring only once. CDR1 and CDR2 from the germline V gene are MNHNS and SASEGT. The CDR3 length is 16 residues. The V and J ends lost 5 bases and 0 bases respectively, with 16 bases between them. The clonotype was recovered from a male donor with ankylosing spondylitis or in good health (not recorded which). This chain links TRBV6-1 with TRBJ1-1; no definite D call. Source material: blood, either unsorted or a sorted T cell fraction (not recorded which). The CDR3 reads CASSLERPTVNTEAFF. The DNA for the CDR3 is TGTGCCAGCAGTCTTGAGAGACCGACGGTGAACACTGAAGCTTTCTTT.